This T cell receptor (beta chain) was profiled in a study of cytomegalovirus exposure and HLA in healthy donors (dated by TCRdb to the late 2010s). At the level of the whole study: An earlier analysis of 587 of the donors reported 276 Gb of sequence data and around 110 million unique TCR beta sequences obtained from 150 million to 200 million T cells. In the later analysis, no new phenotypic data were used to find candidate immune exposures; instead, reliance was placed on TCR beta sequences and their occurrence across donors. Class I and class II HLA loci were covered by the typing at four-digit resolution. Four or five DR-DQ haplotypes were handled as single units for association and clustering, since linkage in the cohort was strong. The number of donors typed differed by locus, with about 629-630 for A, B, C, DRB1 and DQB1, more than 500 for DQA1, nearly 610 for DPA1, and approximately 470 for DPB1. Every repertoire in the discovery cohort had been generated on one and the same sequencing platform. A later analysis re-examined previously published TCR beta repertoires from over 500 donors and added high-resolution HLA genotyping to investigate patterns of TCR occurrence. An early release that covered roughly 600 HLA-typed donors contained 250 to 350 gigabases of sequencing data and around 85 million unique TCR sequences. Among the roughly 380 genotyped donors, approximately 82% belonged to the genetic ancestry cluster associated with self-reported Caucasian donors. Using immunosequencing, the study profiled T cell repertoires from about 620 subjects and related those repertoires to cytomegalovirus serostatus. Donor age, sex, ethnicity and CMV serostatus were compiled alongside the repertoire data. On average, around 240,000 unique TCR beta nucleotide sequences were sequenced per donor among a few hundred genotyped donors of the cohort, with 15% to 20% of those sequences being non-productive. In a later genetic analysis, genome-wide SNP genotypes for about 65% of the 666 donors were used, and that subset was treated as a discovery cohort. Besides the first cohort of 666 subjects, a separate validation cohort made up of around 120 different subjects was used. The study combined high-throughput TCR immunosequencing, statistical association of individual TCRs with disease status, and machine learning to predict cytomegalovirus infection status. An earlier analysis of 500 to 750 of the donors applied high-throughput TCR beta sequencing to assess whether each TCR beta V gene segment acted as functional or pseudogenic. The study aimed to test whether signatures of past pathogen exposure could be identified by cataloging public T cell receptors.

Comment on this clone: The clone's antigen remains unknown. Base quality data are lacking; no much larger clone is found one base away.

The paper as a whole reports these results and caveats: Some IMGT-functional V segments, including TRBV6-2 and TRBV6-3, could not be told apart with the 87-base-pair reads, so those segments were excluded. Only TCR beta chains were sequenced in this cohort, and the absence of alpha or paired-chain data limited detectable features. Linkage disequilibrium might explain the correlated functional status among segregating V segments, but an unknown experimental factor could not be ruled out. The sequencing pipeline was judged likely to have produced a cluster of highly shared sequence variants as a technical artifact. A later analysis found that most CMV-associated TCR beta chains appeared HLA-restricted, with HLA associations seemingly driven largely by CMV exposure. In a later analysis, TCR association rates were found to vary across HLA loci, with the most associated TCRs seen for DRB1 alleles and the fewest for HLA-C alleles. In an earlier analysis of several hundred of the donors, most TCR beta V segments were observed in productive rearrangements about 87% or about 30% of the time, broadly matching IMGT annotations. Sequencing depth was assumed to be roughly uniform across donors in the presence/absence analyses, though that assumption may not hold. Because some donors lacked HLA typing at each locus, the association tests relied only on the typed subset. In a later analysis, over 15,000 TCR beta sequences were associated with specific HLA alleles at a false discovery rate of 0.05. The authors suggested that the approach could potentially be extended to other disease states and immunological phenotypes. V-gene and J-gene trimming of TCR beta chains was associated with a missense DCLRE1C variant in a later genetic analysis, and the association was replicated in an independent cohort. A few of the identified cytomegalovirus-associated TCR beta chains were confirmed in vitro to be specific for cytomegalovirus antigens. A further reported finding was that TCR beta sequences accurately predicted the HLA-A and HLA-B alleles for most subjects in the first cohort. In the study, some 160 TCR beta chains were listed as associated with cytomegalovirus. Because counts were too low, 15 to 20 rarely observed V segments, including chromosome 9 orphons, were excluded from the earlier analysis of several hundred of the donors. The classifier was reported to diagnose cytomegalovirus status with high specificity and sensitivity in both the original and validation cohorts. Most TCR sequences were observed very rarely across donors, whereas some public TCRs were present in many individuals. When HLA alleles, especially DR and DQ, strongly co-occurred, attributing TCR associations to individual alleles was difficult. Immune exposure information for the cohort was limited to CMV serostatus. According to a later genetic analysis, donors in an Asian-associated ancestry cluster had fewer N-insertions in productive TCRs than the approximately 610-donor mean. In a later analysis, several top co-occurrence clusters were reported to appear linked to parvovirus B19, influenza, CMV and Epstein-Barr virus. A later analysis found that HLA-associated TCR beta chains were more clonally expanded and had lower generation probabilities than equally common non-associated chains.

Trimming leaves V shorter by 5 bases and J shorter by 2 bases, with the junction holding 7 bases beyond the gene matches. The CDR3, cysteine through phenylalanine, is 16 amino acids long. This entry keeps only the CDR3 DNA: 48 bases, framed from base 1. CDR1 and CDR2 are read off the germline V gene as SGHVS and FQNEAQ. Receptor amplification or capture employed the immunoSEQ multiplex PCR assay. For the multiplex PCR, a mixture combining 60 forward primers for TCR Vbeta segments and 13 reverse primers for TCR Jbeta segments was used. The CDR3 region of rearranged TCR beta genes was amplified from genomic DNA with a multiplex PCR assay. On the Illumina HiSeq System, the amplified TCR beta libraries were sequenced as 87-base-pair reads. Turning to the authors' computational methods: In a later analysis, approximately 74 million unique TCR beta chains were counted across the 500 to 850 repertoires, and roughly 11 million of these chains were shared by at least two donors. Raw reads were error-corrected and collapsed into unique sequences by a nearest-neighbor algorithm in which closely related sequences were merged to remove PCR and sequencing errors. V, D and J gene segments were assigned by aligning CDR3 sequences to IMGT reference sequences. Each retained sequence needed at least a six-nucleotide match to both a V gene segment and a J gene segment. Rearrangements were classified as productive when the CDR3 lacked stop codons and remained in frame with V and J, and all other rearrangements were classified as non-productive. Following IMGT convention, CDR3 was defined as the stretch from the second conserved V-encoded cysteine to the conserved J-encoded phenylalanine. The earlier analysis of about 610 of the donors excluded sequences that lacked an unambiguous match to a single V gene segment. In an earlier analysis of approximately 550 of the donors, V segments were called functional above 56.7% productive rearrangements and were called segregating when the between-donor standard deviation exceeded 5%. A statistical classification framework was built to diagnose cytomegalovirus status from the catalog of TCR beta chain sequences. A later analysis assigned V and J genes by comparing TCR nucleotide sequences with IMGT/GENE-DB human TR gene sequences. A later analysis assigned CDR3 sequences and most-parsimonious VDJ recombination scenarios with the TCRdist pipeline. A later analysis defined each TCR beta chain by its CDR3 amino acid sequence plus V-gene family, and excluded reads lacking a unique V-gene family. In a later analysis, approximately 590 highly shared, low-generation-probability nucleotide sequences were removed to address suspected cross-contamination and a sequencing artifact. A later analysis calculated a clonal expansion index for each public chain from normalized within-repertoire ranks of inferred template counts. A later analysis computed generation probabilities with a VDJ recombination model fitted to out-of-frame rearrangements, and checked the results against IGoR. In a later analysis, hypergeometric tests were used to score TCR-TCR, TCR-HLA and TCR-CMV co-occurrence, with a repertoire-size bias correction applied to TCR pairs. To estimate false discovery rates, a later analysis permuted the HLA or CMV assignments 20 times. In a later analysis, co-occurring TCRs were grouped using DBSCAN, and TCRdist sequence similarity was added for clustering within HLA-allele-positive subsets. Co-occurrence clustering excluded repertoires with fewer than 30,000 or more than 120,000 public chains, plus five with anomalous nucleotide sharing. The table was pulled from immuneACCESS by TCRdb, which kept in-frame rearrangements only. Such tables lose some clones; where checked, under half of the loss comes from unresolved V genes, and the rest has no known cause. That table furnishes V, J and clone size, whereas the DNA furnished D and trimming. The table for this sample lists 200,000 to 250,000 clones; around 85% of them were counted only once. The ten top clones hold 1.3% of the sample.

In total, fewer than 750 healthy bone marrow donors made up the cohort. At the time of sampling, all cohort members were nominally healthy, though unrecorded immune exposures were likely present. CMV serostatus was positive for approximately 300 and negative for about half of the roughly 700 cohort members, and was not recorded for this donor. Each donor provided a peripheral blood sample, and peripheral blood mononuclear cells were used for TCR beta sequencing. Genomic DNA extraction from the blood cell samples was performed with the Qiagen DNeasy Blood Extraction Kit. This receptor was obtained from a human donor in good health. The rearranged chain carries TRBV7-8 and TRBJ1-3; 9 junctional bases match TRBD1. The specimen was PBMCs. Here is the DNA: TGTGCCAGCAGCCCATCGACAGGGGGAACTGGAAACACCATATATTTT. Its protein is CASSPSTGGTGNTIYF.